The 22 T cell receptor beta chains presented below share a single source sample, sequenced in a study of T cell repertoires in cytomegalovirus infection. Their recognized antigens are unknown. MiXCR was run by TCRdb on the reads, yielding one entry per CDR3 protein. In the table there are around 900,000 distinct CDR3 sequences, approximately 31% of which are singletons. The sample here was cultured CD8+ T cells from PBMCs, taken from culture after CMV antigen stimulation. The receptor set was obtained from a human donor in good health (CMV status not recorded). Some clones in this sample may be carry-over from other donors' samples.

This chain links TRBV6-1 with TRBJ2-7; D ambiguous. Germline loops: CDR1 MNHNS, CDR2 SASEGT. This CDR3 is built from 13 residues. Trimming cost V 4 bases and J 4 bases, with 11 bases left between them. For the CDR3, the DNA is TGTGCCAGCAGTGCAGCAACCACTTACGAGCAGTACGTC. Its translation is CASSAATTYEQYV.

This clonotype has ten or more counts. The rearrangement uses TRBV12-3 or TRBV12-4 and TRBJ2-4; D tentatively reads TRBD1 or TRBD2 (6 bases each). The length of the CDR3 is 12 residues. Deletions cut 9 bases from V and 7 bases from J, with 13 bases between. The CDR3 DNA reads as TGTGCCAGTACCACAGGGAGGAACATTCAGTACTTC. This gives the protein CASTTGRNIQYF.

This clonotype was recorded many times. CDR3 DNA sequence: TGTGCCAGCTTAAGCCGGGGGGACACCGGGGAGCTGTTTTTT. Protein product: CASLSRGDTGELFF. This chain uses TRBV7-2 with TRBJ2-2; 7 positions agree with TRBD2. CDR3 length equals 14 residues. Germline assignment: CDR1 SGHTA and CDR2 FQGNSA. With V trimmed by 8 bases and J by 3 bases, 6 bases remained unmatched.

This clonotype was seen many times. The chain is built from TRBV7-6 and TRBJ1-5; D is undetermined. This CDR3 contains 13 residues. Germline-derived CDR1 and CDR2 are SGHVS and FNYEAQ. V gave up 1 base and J gave up 6 bases, with 7 bases separating them. The CDR3 DNA reads TGTGCCAGCAGCTTAGATCTGGGTCAGCCCCAGCATTTT. It codes for CASSLDLGQPQHF.

The genes are TRBV7-9 and TRBJ2-1; 10 bases are a match to TRBD2. Germline V lookup: CDR1 SEHNR, CDR2 FQNEAQ (reference sequence). The length of the CDR3 is 15 residues. V was clipped by 5 bases and J by 5 bases; unmatched bases: 6. The CDR3: CASSPKRGGHNEQFF. In nucleotides, the CDR3 is TGTGCCAGCAGCCCTAAGCGGGGGGGCCACAATGAGCAGTTCTTC.

This chain's CDR3 is CASSLDRGLEYNEQFF. The CDR3 DNA follows: TGTGCCAGCAGCTTAGATCGAGGGCTAGAGTACAATGAGCAGTTCTTC. The V gene is TRBV7-9, the J gene TRBJ2-1; TRBD2 is a possible D gene (5 bases). The CDR3 is 16 amino acids. The germline V gene encodes CDR1 SEHNR and CDR2 FQNEAQ (reference sequence). V dropped 1 base and J dropped 4 bases, with 14 bases sitting between them.

This clonotype came up many times. Written as DNA, the CDR3 is TGTGCCAGCAGCTTACCAGGGGGCTCCTACAATGAGCAGTTCTTC. Protein product: CASSLPGGSYNEQFF. This chain links TRBV11-2 with TRBJ2-1; 7 bases line up with TRBD1. The germline V gene encodes CDR1 SGHAT and CDR2 FQNNGV. The J segment lost 0 bases and the V segment lost 2 bases, leaving 1 base of the junction unmatched. The CDR3 length is 15 residues.

This clonotype was found many times. This chain links TRBV7-2 with TRBJ1-4, with D hard to call. Trimming left V 1 base short and J 1 base short, with 13 bases between. The germline V gene encodes CDR1 SGHTA and CDR2 FQGNSA. CDR3 length equals 17 residues. The CDR3 loop reads CASSLEASPKTNEKLFF. The CDR3, as DNA: TGTGCCAGCAGCTTAGAGGCCAGCCCTAAAACTAATGAAAAACTGTTTTTT.

The chain recombines TRBV28 with TRBJ2-2, with unresolved D. The length of the CDR3 is 13 residues. The germline V and J ends were trimmed by 6 bases and 7 bases, with 12 bases remaining between them. The germline V gene has CDR1 MDHEN and CDR2 SYDVKM. CDR3 DNA sequence: TGTGCCAGCAGCCTGGACGAGGTCGGGGAGCTGTTTTTT. This codes for CASSLDEVGELFF.

The sample holds one count of this clonotype. The chain couples TRBV10-3 to TRBJ1-5; D gene ambiguous. The V end lost 4 bases, the J end lost 4 bases, and 11 bases lay between the germline ends. This CDR3 spans 14 amino acids. The germline V gene has CDR1 ENHRY and CDR2 SYGVKD. CDR3 region: CAISGSAENQPQHF. DNA of the CDR3: TGTGCCATCAGTGGTTCGGCAGAAAATCAGCCCCAGCATTTT.

This clonotype was seen at least ten times. The V call is TRBV7-2, the J call TRBJ2-7; no clear D. The CDR3 consists of 12 residues. Germline CDR1 SGHTA, CDR2 FQGNSA. Trimming shortened V by 2 bases and J by 3 bases, and 5 bases separated the two germline ends. This CDR3 is CASSLILYEQYF. The CDR3 DNA sequence: TGTGCCAGCAGCTTAATTCTCTACGAGCAGTACTTC.

The chain links TRBV2 to TRBJ2-5, with TRBD2 matching 7 bases. This CDR3 contains 17 residues. Germline lookup yields CDR1 SNHLY and CDR2 FYNNEI. With V trimmed by 1 base and J by 1 base, 9 bases remained unmatched. The CDR3 DNA reads TGTGCCAGCAGTGAAGGTCCAGCGGGGATATCCCAAGAGACCCAGTACTTC. Its protein is CASSEGPAGISQETQYF.

The genes are TRBV7-4 and TRBJ1-1, with D perhaps matching TRBD1 (5 bases). Germline CDR1 SGHVT, CDR2 SQSDAQ. Trimming took off 4 bases at V and 5 bases at J, with 14 bases between the two ends. The length of the CDR3 is 14 residues. CDR3 sequence: CASSSDPGVTEAFF. The DNA for the CDR3 is TGTGCCAGCAGCTCCGACCCGGGGGTAACTGAAGCTTTCTTT.

This clonotype was detected a few times. J is TRBJ2-1 and V is TRBV6-1, with D possibly TRBD2 on 5 matching bases. The CDR3 sequence is 16 residues long. Trimming removed 3 bases at V and 0 bases at J, with 12 bases between. Germline V gene data show CDR1 as MNHNS and CDR2 as SASEGT. The CDR3 region is CASSDRGIISYNEQFF. The CDR3 nucleotides read TGTGCCAGCAGTGATCGGGGAATTATCTCCTACAATGAGCAGTTCTTC.

The V gene is TRBV23-1, the J gene TRBJ2-3; a weak D match, TRBD2 (7 bases). TRBV23-1 is treated as an ORF (open reading frame) with a function not yet certain. V was shortened by 7 bases and J by 5 bases, with 25 bases between the two germline ends. This CDR3 spans 17 amino acids. DNA of the CDR3: TGCGCCAGCATCCCCCGGGGGGCCGAACTTGGGGGAGATACGCAGTATTTT. Its translation is CASIPRGAELGGDTQYF.

The gene calls are TRBV12-3 or TRBV12-4 and TRBJ1-2; possible D gene TRBD1, 5 bases. V lost 1 base and J 4 bases, leaving 10 bases between the germline ends. The CDR3 extends over 14 amino acids. The CDR3 bases are TGTGCCAGCAGTTTAGGAGGGGTAGGCTATGGCTACACCTTC. Translating gives CASSLGGVGYGYTF.

The V call is TRBV5-1, the J call TRBJ2-7, with TRBD1 matching 7 bases. CDR1 and CDR2 (germline): SGHRS, YFSETQ. V lost 4 bases, J lost 4 bases, and 14 bases stayed unmatched. This CDR3 region has 16 residues. The CDR3 nucleotides read TGCGCCAGCAGCAACGCCCAACGGACAGGTACATACGAGCAGTACTTC. Protein product: CASSNAQRTGTYEQYF.

The chain combines TRBV7-4 with TRBJ1-1; D perhaps matches TRBD1 (5 bases). CDR3 length equals 15 residues. Trimming pared 5 bases from V and 1 base from J, leaving 14 bases between. CDR1 and CDR2 (germline): SGHVT, SQSDAQ. DNA for the CDR3: TGTGCCAGCAGCACCCCGACAGATCAGAACACTGAAGCTTTCTTT. Translation gives CASSTPTDQNTEAFF.

This clonotype has ten or more counts. One end of the junction is discordant with germline, which a read error may explain. The chain employs TRBV4-1 and TRBJ2-1; no definite D call. This CDR3 comprises 12 residues. In germline, CDR1 is MGHRA, CDR2 YSYEKL. CDR3: CASSQDYYEQFF. Here the CDR3 DNA reads TGCGCCAGCAGCCAAGACTACTATGAGCAGTTCTTC.

The V call is TRBV6-5, the J call TRBJ1-4; D unresolved. From germline, CDR1 is MNHEY and CDR2 SVGAGI. This CDR3 is built from 15 residues. V was clipped by 2 bases and J by 6 bases, with 13 bases between them. The CDR3 spells CASSYRGGQDEKLFF. CDR3 sequence (DNA): TGTGCCAGCAGTTACCGTGGAGGGCAGGATGAAAAACTGTTTTTT.

This clonotype was counted between two and nine times. The chain carries TRBV6-1 and TRBJ2-7; D gene ambiguous. Germline V gene lookup returns CDR1 MNHNS and CDR2 SASEGT. Trimming left V 7 bases short and J 2 bases short, with 18 bases between. The CDR3 is made up of 15 amino acids. In nucleotides, the CDR3 is TGTGCCAGCAACCCGTACGGTTACTCAACCTACGAGCAGTACTTC. Amino acid sequence: CASNPYGYSTYEQYF.

The gene calls are TRBV7-3 and TRBJ2-1; 7 positions agree with TRBD1. The trim removed 0 bases at V and 0 bases at J, leaving 2 bases unmatched. The CDR3 sequence is 16 residues long. Germline lookup yields CDR1 SGHTA and CDR2 FQGTGA. For the CDR3, the DNA is TGTGCCAGCAGCTTAACCGGGACAGCCTCCTACAATGAGCAGTTCTTC. It is translated as CASSLTGTASYNEQFF.